This T cell receptor beta chain was observed in a study of cytomegalovirus exposure and HLA in healthy donors. Findings of the study overall: Most TCR sequences were seen very rarely across donors, but some public TCRs occurred in many.

Note on this clone: The antigen is unknown.

Between the trimmed V and J ends, which lost 5 bases and 2 bases, there was a span of 13 bases. Germline V gene data show CDR1 as SGHAT and CDR2 as FQNNGV. CDR3 length: 15 residues. PCR employed 60 Vbeta and 13 Jbeta primers. The method was immunoSEQ multiplex PCR; TCRdb's version includes in-frame clones alone and lacks a portion of them. There are 120,000 or so clones in the sample; around three quarters occur only once, and about 1.2% lies in the top ten. The sequence was obtained from a female donor in good health and CMV-seronegative. Sequencing was carried out using PBMCs. The gene calls are TRBV11-2 and TRBJ2-1; weak D call: TRBD2 (5 bases). The CDR3 sequence is CASSTWAGTYNEQFF. CDR3 coding DNA: TGTGCCAGCAGCACGTGGGCGGGTACCTACAATGAGCAGTTCTTC.